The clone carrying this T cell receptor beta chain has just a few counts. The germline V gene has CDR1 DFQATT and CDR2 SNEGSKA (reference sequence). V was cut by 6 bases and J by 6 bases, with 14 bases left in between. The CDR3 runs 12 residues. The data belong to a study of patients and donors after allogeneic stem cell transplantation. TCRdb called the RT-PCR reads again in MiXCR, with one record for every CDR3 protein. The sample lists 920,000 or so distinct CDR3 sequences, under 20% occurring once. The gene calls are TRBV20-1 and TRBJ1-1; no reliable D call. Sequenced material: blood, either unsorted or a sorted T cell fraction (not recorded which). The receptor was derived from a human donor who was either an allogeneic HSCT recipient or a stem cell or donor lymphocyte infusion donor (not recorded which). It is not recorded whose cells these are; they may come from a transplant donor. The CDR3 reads CSAVTWAAEAFF. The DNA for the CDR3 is TGCAGTGCCGTGACCTGGGCGGCTGAAGCTTTCTTT.